This T cell receptor (beta chain) emerged from a study of response to subunit inactivated influenza vaccine. Germline values: CDR1 SGHAT, CDR2 FQNNGV. Between the trimmed V and J ends, which lost 2 bases and 5 bases, there was a span of 12 bases. The CDR3 runs 15 residues. Study-level points and caveats: Few additional T cells are recruited per seasonal influenza vaccination, authors suggested.

This clonotype was seen at least ten times. Antigen: not known. TCRdb re-called the RT-PCR reads through MiXCR, storing one row per CDR3 protein. Here the sample spans 500,000 to 600,000 distinct CDR3 sequences, 16% being singletons. The material was CD4+ T cells sorted from PBMCs, obtained roughly 24 months after vaccination. This receptor was obtained from a man aged 45 to 70 who received an inactivated influenza vaccine. V usage is TRBV11-2 and J usage is TRBJ2-2; maybe TRBD1 (6 bases). The CDR3 reads CASSLRTGFTGELFF. The CDR3 region has the DNA TGTGCCAGCAGCTTAAGAACAGGGTTTACCGGGGAGCTGTTTTTT.